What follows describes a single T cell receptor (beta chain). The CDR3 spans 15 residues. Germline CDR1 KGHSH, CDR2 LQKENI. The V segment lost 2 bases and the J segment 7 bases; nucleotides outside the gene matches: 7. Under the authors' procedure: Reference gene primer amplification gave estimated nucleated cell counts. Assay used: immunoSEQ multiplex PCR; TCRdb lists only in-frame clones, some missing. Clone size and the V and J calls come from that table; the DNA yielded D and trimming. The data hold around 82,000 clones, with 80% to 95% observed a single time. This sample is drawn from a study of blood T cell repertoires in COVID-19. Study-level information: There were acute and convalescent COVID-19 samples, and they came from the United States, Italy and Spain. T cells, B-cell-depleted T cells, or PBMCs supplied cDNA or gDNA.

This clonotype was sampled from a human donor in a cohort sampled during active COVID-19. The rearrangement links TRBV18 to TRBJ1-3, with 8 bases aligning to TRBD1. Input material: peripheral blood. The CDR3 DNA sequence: TGTGCCAGCTCACCAGGGACAGGCACGGGGAACACCATATATTTT. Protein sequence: CASSPGTGTGNTIYF.